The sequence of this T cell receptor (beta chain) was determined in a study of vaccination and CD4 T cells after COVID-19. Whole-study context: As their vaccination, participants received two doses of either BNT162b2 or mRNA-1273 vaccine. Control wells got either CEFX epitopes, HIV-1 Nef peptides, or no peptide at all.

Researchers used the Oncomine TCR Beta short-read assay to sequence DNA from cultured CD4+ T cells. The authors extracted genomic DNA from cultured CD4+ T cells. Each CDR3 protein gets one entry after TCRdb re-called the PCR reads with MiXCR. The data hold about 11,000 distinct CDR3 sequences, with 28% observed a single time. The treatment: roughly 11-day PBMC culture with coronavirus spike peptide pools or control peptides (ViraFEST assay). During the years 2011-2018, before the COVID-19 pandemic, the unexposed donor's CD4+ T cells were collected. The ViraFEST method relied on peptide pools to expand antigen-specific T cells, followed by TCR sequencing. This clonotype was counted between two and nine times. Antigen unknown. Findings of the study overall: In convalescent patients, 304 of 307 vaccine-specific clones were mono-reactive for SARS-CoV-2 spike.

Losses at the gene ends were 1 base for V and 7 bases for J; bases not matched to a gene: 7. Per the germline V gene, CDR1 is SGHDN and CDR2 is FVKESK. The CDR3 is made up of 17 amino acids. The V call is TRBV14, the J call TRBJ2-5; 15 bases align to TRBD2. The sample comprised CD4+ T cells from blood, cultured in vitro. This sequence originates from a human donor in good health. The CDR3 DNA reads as TGTGCCAGCAGCCAAGGGGGACTAGCGGGAGGACTTGGGACCCAGTACTTC. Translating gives CASSQGGLAGGLGTQYF.